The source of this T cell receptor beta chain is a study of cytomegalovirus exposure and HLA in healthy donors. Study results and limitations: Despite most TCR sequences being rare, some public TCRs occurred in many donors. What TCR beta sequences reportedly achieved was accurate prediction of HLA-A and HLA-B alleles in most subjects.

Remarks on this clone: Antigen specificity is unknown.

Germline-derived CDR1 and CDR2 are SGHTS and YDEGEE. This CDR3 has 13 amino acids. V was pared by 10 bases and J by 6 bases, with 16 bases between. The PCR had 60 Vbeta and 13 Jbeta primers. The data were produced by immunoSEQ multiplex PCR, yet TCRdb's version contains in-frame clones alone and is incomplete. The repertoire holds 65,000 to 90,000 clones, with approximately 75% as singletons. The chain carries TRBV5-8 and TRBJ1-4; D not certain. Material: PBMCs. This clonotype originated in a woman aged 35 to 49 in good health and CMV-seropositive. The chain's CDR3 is CASQRGRDEKLFF. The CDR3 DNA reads TGTGCCTCTCAGCGGGGTCGAGATGAAAAACTGTTTTTT.